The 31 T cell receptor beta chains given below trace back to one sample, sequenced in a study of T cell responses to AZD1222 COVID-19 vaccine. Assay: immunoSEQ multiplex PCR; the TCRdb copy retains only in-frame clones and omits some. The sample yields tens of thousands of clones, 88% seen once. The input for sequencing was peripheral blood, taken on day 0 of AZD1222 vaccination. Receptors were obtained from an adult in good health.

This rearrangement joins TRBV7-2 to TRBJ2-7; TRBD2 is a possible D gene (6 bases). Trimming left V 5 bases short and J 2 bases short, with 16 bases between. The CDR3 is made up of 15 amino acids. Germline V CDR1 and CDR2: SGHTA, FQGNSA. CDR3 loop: CASSPHSGVAYEQYF. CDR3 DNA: TGTGCCAGCAGCCCCCATAGCGGAGTGGCCTACGAGCAGTACTTC.

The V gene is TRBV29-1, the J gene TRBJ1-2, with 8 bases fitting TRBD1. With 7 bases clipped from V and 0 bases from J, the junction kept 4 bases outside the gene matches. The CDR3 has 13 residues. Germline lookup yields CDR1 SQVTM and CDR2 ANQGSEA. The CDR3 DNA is TGCAGCGCCCAGGGGGCGGCTAACTATGGCTACACCTTC. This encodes CSAQGAANYGYTF.

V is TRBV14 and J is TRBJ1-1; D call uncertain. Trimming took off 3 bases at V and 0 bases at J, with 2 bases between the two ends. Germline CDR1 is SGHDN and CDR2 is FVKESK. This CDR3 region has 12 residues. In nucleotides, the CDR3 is TGTGCCAGCAGCCAGATGAACACTGAAGCTTTCTTT. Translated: CASSQMNTEAFF. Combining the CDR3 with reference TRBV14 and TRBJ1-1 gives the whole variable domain EAGVTQFPSHSVIEKGQTVTLRCDPISGHDNLYWYRRVMGKEIKFLLHFVKESKQDESGMPNNRFLAERTGGTYSTLKVQPAELEDSGVYFCASSQMNTEAFFGQGTRLTVV.

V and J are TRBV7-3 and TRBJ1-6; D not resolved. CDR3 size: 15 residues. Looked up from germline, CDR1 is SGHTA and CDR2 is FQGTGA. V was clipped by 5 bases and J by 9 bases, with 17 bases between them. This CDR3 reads CASSRLAQRSSPLHF. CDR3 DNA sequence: TGTGCCAGCAGCCGACTGGCTCAAAGAAGTTCACCCCTCCACTTT.

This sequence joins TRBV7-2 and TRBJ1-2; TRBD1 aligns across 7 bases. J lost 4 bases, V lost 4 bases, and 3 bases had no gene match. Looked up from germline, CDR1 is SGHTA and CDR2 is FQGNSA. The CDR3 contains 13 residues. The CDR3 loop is CASSSGQAYGYTF. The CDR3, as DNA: TGTGCCAGCAGCTCCGGACAGGCCTATGGCTACACCTTC.

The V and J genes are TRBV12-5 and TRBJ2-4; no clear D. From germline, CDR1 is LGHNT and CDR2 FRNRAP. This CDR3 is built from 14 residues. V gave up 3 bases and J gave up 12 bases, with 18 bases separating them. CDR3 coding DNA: TGTGCTAGTGGTTTAATAACCGCGAGCACGGGTCAGTACTTC. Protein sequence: CASGLITASTGQYF.

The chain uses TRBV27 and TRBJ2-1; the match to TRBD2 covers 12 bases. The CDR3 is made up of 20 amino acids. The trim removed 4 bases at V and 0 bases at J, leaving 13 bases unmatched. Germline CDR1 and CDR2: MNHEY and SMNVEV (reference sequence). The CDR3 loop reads CASSYPGLAGKGSSYNEQFF. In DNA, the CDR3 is TGTGCCAGCAGTTACCCGGGACTAGCGGGTAAGGGGAGCTCCTACAATGAGCAGTTCTTC.

CDR3 nucleotides: TGTGCCAGCAGCTCGGGACAGGGGCTCACCGGGGAGCTGTTTTTT. Translating it yields CASSSGQGLTGELFF. The V call is TRBV11-2, the J call TRBJ2-2; 10 nucleotides match TRBD1. Trimming took 4 bases from V and 4 from J; bases not matched to a gene: 3. The CDR3 runs 15 residues. In germline, CDR1 is SGHAT, CDR2 FQNNGV.

This chain's CDR3 is CASSIRGPQETQYF. In nucleotides, the CDR3 is TGTGCCAGCTCAATCCGGGGGCCACAAGAGACCCAGTACTTC. J is TRBJ2-5 and V is TRBV18; D may be TRBD1 or TRBD2 (6 bases each). V lost 5 bases and J 2 bases, leaving 12 bases between the germline ends. The germline V gene encodes CDR1 KGHSH and CDR2 LQKENI. The CDR3 spans 14 residues.

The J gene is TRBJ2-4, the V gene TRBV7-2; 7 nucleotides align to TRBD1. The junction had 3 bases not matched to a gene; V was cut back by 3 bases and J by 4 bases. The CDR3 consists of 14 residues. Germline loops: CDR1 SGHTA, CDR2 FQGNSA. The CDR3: CASSFRQGKNIQYF. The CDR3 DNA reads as TGTGCCAGCAGCTTTAGACAGGGTAAAAACATTCAGTACTTC.

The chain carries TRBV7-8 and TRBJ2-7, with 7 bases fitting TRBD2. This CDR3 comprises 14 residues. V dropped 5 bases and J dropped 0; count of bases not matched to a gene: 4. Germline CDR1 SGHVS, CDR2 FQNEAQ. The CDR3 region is CASSQGLHSYEQYF. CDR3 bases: TGTGCCAGCAGCCAGGGACTACACTCCTACGAGCAGTACTTC.

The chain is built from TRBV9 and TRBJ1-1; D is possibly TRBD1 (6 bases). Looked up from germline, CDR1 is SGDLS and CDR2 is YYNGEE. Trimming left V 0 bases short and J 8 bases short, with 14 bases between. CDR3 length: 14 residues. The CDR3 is CASSVGQGLAEAFF. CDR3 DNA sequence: TGTGCCAGCAGCGTAGGGCAGGGGTTGGCGGAAGCTTTCTTT.

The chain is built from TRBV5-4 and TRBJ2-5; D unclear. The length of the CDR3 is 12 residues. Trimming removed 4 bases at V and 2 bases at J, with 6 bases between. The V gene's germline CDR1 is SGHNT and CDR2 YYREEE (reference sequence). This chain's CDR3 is CASSQDQETQYF. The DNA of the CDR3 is TGTGCCAGCAGCCAGGATCAAGAGACCCAGTACTTC.

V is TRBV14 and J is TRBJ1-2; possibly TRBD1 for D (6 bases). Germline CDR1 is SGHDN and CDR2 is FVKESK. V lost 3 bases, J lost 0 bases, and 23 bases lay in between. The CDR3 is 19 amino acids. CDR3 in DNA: TGTGCCAGCAGCCATGCTCTAGGGGGGCGGATAGAAGCTAACTATGGCTACACCTTC. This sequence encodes CASSHALGGRIEANYGYTF.

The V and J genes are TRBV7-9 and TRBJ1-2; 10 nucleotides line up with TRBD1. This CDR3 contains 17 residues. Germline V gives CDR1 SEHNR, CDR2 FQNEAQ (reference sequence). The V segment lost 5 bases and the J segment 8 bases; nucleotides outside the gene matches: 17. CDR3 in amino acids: CASSPLWGTGEDYGYTF. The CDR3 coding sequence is TGTGCCAGCAGCCCATTATGGGGGACAGGGGAGGATTACGGCTACACCTTC.

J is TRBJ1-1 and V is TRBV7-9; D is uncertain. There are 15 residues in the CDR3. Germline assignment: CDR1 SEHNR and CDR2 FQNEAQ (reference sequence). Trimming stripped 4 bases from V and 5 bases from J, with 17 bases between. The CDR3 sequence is CASSSPDLGQTEAFF. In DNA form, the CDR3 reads TGTGCCAGCAGCTCCCCGGATCTGGGCCAAACTGAAGCTTTCTTT.

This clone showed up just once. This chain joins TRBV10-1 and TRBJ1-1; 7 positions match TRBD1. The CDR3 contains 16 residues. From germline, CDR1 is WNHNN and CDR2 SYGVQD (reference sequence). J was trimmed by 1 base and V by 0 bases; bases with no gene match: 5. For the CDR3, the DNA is TGCGCCAGCAGTGAGTCCGGGAGGGGGCGGAACACTGAAGCTTTCTTT. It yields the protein CASSESGRGRNTEAFF.

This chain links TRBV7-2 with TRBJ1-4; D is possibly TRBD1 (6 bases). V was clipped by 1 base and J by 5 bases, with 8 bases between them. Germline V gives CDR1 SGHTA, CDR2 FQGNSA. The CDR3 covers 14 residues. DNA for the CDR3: TGTGCCAGCAGCTTAGTTGGGGGCAATGAAAAACTGTTTTTT. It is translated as CASSLVGGNEKLFF.

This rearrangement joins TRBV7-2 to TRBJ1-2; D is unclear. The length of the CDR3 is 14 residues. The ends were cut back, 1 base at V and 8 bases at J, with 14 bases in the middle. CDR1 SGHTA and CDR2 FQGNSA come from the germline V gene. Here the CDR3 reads CASSLVWEEKGYTF. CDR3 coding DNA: TGTGCCAGCAGCTTAGTGTGGGAGGAGAAGGGCTACACCTTC. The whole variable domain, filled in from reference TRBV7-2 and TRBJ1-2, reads GAGVSQSPSNKVTEKGKDVELRCDPISGHTALYWYRQSLGQGLEFLIYFQGNSAPDKSGLPSDRFSAERTGGSVSTLTIQRTQQEDSAVYLCASSLVWEEKGYTFGSGTRLTVV.

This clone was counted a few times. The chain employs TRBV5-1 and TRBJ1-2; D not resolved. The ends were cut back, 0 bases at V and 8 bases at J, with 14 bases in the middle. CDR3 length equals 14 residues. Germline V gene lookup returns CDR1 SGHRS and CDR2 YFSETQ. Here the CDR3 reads CASSLASESEGYTF. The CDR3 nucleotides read TGCGCCAGCAGCTTGGCCTCGGAAAGCGAGGGCTACACCTTC.

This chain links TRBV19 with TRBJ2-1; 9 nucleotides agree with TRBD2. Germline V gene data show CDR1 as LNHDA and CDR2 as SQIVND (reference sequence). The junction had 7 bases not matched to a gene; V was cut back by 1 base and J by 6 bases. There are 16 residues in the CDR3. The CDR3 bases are TGTGCCAGTAGTATAGGTCGCGGGAGGGTAAGCAATGAGCAGTTCTTC. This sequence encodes CASSIGRGRVSNEQFF.

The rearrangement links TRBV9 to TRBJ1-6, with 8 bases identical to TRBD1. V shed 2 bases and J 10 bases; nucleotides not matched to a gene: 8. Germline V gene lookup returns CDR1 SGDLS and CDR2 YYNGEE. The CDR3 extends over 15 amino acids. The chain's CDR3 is CASSVSGQGGSPLHF. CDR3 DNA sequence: TGTGCCAGCAGCGTTTCCGGACAGGGAGGGTCACCCCTCCACTTT.

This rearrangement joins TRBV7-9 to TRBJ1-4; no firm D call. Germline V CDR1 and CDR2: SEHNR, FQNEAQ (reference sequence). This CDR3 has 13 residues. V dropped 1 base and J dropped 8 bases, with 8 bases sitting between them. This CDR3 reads CASSLGGAEKLFF. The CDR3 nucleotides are TGTGCCAGCAGCTTAGGAGGAGCGGAAAAACTGTTTTTT.

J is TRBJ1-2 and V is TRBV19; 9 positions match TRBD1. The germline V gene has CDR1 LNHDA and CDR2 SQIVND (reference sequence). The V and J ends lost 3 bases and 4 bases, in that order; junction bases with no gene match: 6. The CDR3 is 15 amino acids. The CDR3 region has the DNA TGTGCCAGTAGTATCTCGACAGGGGGTTCCTATGGCTACACCTTC. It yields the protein CASSISTGGSYGYTF.

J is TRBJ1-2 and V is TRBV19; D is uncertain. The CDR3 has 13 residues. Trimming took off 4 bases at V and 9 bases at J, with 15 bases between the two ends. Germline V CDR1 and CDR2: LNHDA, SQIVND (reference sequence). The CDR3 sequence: CASSTVGIASYTF. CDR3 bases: TGTGCCAGTAGTACGGTAGGCATCGCCAGCTACACCTTC.

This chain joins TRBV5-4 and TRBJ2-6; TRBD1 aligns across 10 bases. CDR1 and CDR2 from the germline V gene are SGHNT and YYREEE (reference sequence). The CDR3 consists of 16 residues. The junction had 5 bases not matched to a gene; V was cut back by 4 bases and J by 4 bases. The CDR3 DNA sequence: TGTGCCAGCAGCGACAGGGGGCGCATCGGGGCCAACGTCCTGACTTTC. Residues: CASSDRGRIGANVLTF. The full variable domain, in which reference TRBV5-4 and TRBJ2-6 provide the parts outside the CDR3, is ETGVTQSPTHLIKTRGQQVTLRCSSQSGHNTVSWYQQALGQGPQFIFQYYREEENGRGNFPPRFSGLQFPNYSSELNVNALELDDSALYLCASSDRGRIGANVLTFGAGSRLTVL.

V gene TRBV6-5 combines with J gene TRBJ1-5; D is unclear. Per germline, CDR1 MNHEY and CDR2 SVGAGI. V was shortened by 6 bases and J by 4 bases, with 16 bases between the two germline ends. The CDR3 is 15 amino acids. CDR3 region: CASSLRGSDNQPQHF. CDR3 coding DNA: TGTGCCAGCAGCCTCCGAGGGTCAGATAATCAGCCCCAGCATTTT.

CDR3 sequence (DNA): TGTGCCAGCATGGGGGGGACAGGGCAGTACTTC. Its translation is CASMGGTGQYF. The chain uses TRBV12-3 or TRBV12-4 and TRBJ2-7, with D possibly being TRBD1 (8 bases). The CDR3 is 11 amino acids. Deletions cut 7 bases from V and 9 bases from J, with 13 bases between.

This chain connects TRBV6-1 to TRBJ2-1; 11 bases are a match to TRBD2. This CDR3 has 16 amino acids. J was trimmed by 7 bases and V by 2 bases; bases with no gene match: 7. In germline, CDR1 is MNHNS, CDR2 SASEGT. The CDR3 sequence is CASSEWVAGGPNEQFF. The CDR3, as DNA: TGTGCCAGCAGTGAATGGGTAGCGGGGGGGCCAAATGAGCAGTTCTTC.

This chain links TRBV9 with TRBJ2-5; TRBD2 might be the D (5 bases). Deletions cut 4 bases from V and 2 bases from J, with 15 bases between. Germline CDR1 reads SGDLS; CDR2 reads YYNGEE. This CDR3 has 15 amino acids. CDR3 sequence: CASSPSATGQETQYF. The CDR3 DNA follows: TGTGCCAGCAGCCCATCGGCTACGGGGCAAGAGACCCAGTACTTC. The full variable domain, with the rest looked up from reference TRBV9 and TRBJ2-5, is DSGVTQTPKHLITATGQRVTLRCSPRSGDLSVYWYQQSLDQGLQFLIQYYNGEERAKGNILERFSAQQFPDLHSELNLSSLELGDSALYFCASSPSATGQETQYFGPGTRLLVL.

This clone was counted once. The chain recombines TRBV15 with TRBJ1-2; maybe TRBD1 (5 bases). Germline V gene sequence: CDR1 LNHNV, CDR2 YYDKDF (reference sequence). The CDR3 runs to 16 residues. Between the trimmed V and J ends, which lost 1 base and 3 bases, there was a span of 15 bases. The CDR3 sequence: CATSRGGREVDYGYTF. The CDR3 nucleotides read TGTGCCACCAGCAGAGGGGGCAGGGAGGTAGACTATGGCTACACCTTC.